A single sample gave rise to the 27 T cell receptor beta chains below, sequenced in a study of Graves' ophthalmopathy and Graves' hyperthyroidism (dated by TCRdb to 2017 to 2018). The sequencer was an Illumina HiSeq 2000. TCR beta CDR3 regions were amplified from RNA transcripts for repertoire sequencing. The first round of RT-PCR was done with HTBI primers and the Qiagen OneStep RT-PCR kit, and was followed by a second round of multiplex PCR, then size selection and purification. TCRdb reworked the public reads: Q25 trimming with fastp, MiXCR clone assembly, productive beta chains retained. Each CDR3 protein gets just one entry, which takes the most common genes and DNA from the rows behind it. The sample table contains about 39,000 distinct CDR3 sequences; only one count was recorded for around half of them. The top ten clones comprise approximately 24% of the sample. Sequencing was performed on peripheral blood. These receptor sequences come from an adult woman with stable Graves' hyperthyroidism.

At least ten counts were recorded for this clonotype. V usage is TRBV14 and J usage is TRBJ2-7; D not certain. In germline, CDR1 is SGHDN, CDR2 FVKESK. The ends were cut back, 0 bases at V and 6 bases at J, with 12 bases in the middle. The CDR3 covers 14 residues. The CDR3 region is CASSQDLRSGEQYF. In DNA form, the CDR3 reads TGTGCCAGCAGCCAAGATCTCAGATCCGGCGAGCAGTACTTC. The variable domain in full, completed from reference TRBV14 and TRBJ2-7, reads EAGVTQFPSHSVIEKGQTVTLRCDPISGHDNLYWYRRVMGKEIKFLLHFVKESKQDESGMPNNRFLAERTGGTYSTLKVQPAELEDSGVYFCASSQDLRSGEQYFGPGTRLTVT.

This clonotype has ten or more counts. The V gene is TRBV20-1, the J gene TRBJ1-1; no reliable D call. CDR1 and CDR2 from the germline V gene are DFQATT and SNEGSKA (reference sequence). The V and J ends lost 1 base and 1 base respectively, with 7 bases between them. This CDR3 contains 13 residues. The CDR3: CSARVRTNTEAFF. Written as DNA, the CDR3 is TGCAGTGCTAGAGTCAGGACGAACACTGAAGCTTTCTTT.

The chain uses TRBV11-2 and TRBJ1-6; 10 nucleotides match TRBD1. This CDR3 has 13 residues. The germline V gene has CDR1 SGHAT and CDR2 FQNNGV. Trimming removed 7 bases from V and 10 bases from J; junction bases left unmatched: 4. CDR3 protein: CASTGTGVSPLHF. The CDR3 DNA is TGTGCCAGCACCGGGACAGGGGTATCACCCCTCCACTTT.

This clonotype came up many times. The CDR3 spells CASRRGGQRNGYTF. CDR3 nucleotides: TGCGCCAGCAGGCGAGGGGGACAGAGGAATGGCTACACCTTC. This rearrangement joins TRBV5-1 to TRBJ1-2, with 7 bases matching TRBD1. Germline lookup yields CDR1 SGHRS and CDR2 YFSETQ. The ends lost 5 bases at V and 6 bases at J; junction bases unmatched: 10. CDR3 length equals 14 residues.

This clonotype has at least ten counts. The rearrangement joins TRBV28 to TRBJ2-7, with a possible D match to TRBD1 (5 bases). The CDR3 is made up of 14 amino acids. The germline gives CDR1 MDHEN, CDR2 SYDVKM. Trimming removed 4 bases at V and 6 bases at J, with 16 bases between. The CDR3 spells CASSSKGYPGEQYF. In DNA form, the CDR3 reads TGTGCCAGCAGTTCTAAGGGGTACCCAGGCGAGCAGTACTTC.

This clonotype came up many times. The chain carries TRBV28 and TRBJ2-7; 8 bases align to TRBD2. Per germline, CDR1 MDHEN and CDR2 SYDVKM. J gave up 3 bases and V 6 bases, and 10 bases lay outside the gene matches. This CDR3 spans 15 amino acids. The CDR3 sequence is CASSPLTSGLYEQYF. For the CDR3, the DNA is TGTGCCAGCAGCCCCCTCACTAGCGGTCTCTACGAGCAGTACTTC.

The CDR3 DNA sequence: TGTGCCAGCAGTCCAGTTCGTAGGGCCGGGCAGCCCCAGCATTTT. It codes for CASSPVRRAGQPQHF. V is TRBV7-8 and J is TRBJ1-5; D unclear. Looked up from germline, CDR1 is SGHVS and CDR2 is FQNEAQ. The ends were cut back, 6 bases at V and 7 bases at J, with 19 bases in the middle. The CDR3 sequence is 15 residues long.

CDR3 DNA: TGTGCCAGCTCGTACTATAGCGGGAGGGCCCTTTACGAGCAGTACTTC. This codes for CASSYYSGRALYEQYF. This sequence joins TRBV18 and TRBJ2-7; TRBD2 matches at 11 bases. The CDR3 loop spans 16 amino acids. V dropped 6 bases and J dropped 4; count of bases not matched to a gene: 11. Germline V CDR1 and CDR2: KGHSH, LQKENI.

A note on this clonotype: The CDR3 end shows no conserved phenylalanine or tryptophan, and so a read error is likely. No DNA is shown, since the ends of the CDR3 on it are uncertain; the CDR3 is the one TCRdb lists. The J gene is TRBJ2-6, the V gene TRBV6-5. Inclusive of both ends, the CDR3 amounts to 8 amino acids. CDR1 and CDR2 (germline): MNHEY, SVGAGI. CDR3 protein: CASNPRTS.

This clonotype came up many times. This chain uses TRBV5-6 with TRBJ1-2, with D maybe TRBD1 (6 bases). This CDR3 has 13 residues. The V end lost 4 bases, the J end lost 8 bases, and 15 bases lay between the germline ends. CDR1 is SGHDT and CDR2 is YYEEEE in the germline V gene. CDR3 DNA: TGTGCCAGCAGCCCCGTTAGCGGGGGCGGCTACACCTTC. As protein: CASSPVSGGGYTF.

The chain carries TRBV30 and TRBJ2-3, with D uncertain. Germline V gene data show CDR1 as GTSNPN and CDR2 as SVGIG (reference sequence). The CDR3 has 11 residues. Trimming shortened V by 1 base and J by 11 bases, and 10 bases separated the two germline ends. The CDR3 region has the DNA TGTGCCTGGAGTGGGTACACCGGGCAGTATTTT. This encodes CAWSGYTGQYF.

The CDR3 loop is CSASAYGEQYF. DNA of the CDR3: TGCAGTGCTAGTGCTTACGGGGAGCAGTACTTC. The chain recombines TRBV20-1 with TRBJ2-7, with unresolved D. Germline V CDR1 and CDR2: DFQATT, SNEGSKA (reference sequence). Trimming removed 3 bases from V and 7 bases from J, with 10 bases in between. This CDR3 comprises 11 residues.

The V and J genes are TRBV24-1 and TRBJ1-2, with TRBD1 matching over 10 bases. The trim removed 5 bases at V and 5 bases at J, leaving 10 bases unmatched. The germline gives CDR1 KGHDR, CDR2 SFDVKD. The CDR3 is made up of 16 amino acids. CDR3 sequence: CATSAPNTDRGYGYTF. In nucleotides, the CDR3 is TGTGCCACCAGTGCCCCCAACACGGACAGGGGGTATGGCTACACCTTC.

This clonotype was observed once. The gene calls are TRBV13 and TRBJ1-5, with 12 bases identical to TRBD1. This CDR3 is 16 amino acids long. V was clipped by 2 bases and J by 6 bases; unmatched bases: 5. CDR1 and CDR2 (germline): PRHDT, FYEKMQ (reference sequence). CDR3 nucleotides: TGTGCCAGCAGCTTATTGGGACAGGGGGCGGGTCAGCCCCAGCATTTT. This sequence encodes CASSLLGQGAGQPQHF.

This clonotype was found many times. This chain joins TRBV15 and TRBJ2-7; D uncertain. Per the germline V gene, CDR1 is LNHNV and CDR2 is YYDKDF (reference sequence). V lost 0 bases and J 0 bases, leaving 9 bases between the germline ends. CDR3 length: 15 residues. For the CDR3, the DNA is TGTGCCACCAGCAGAGATTTACAGTCCTCCTACGAGCAGTACTTC. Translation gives CATSRDLQSSYEQYF. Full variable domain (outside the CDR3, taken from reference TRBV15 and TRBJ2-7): DAMVIQNPRYQVTQFGKPVTLSCSQTLNHNVMYWYQQKSSQAPKLLFHYYDKDFNNEADTPDNFQSRRPNTSFCFLDIRSPGLGDTAMYLCATSRDLQSSYEQYFGPGTRLTVT.

The CDR3 DNA is TGTGCCAGCAGTATACAGGGCGGGGTCACTGAAGCTTTCTTT. This translates into CASSIQGGVTEAFF. This chain uses TRBV12-3 or TRBV12-4 with TRBJ1-1, with D perhaps TRBD1 (6 bases). Trimming stripped 5 bases from V and 4 bases from J, with 14 bases between. The CDR3 sequence is 14 residues long.

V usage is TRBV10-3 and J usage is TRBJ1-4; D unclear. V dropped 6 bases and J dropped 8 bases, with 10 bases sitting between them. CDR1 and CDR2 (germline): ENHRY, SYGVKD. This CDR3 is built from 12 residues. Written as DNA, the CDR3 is TGTGCCATCAGCAGATATGCGGAAAAACTGTTTTTT. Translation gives CAISRYAEKLFF.

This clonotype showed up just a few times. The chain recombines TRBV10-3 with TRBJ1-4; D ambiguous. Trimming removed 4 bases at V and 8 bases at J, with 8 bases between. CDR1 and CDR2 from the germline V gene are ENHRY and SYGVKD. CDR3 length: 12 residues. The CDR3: CAISAFNEKLFF. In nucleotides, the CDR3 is TGTGCCATCAGTGCATTCAACGAAAAACTGTTTTTT.

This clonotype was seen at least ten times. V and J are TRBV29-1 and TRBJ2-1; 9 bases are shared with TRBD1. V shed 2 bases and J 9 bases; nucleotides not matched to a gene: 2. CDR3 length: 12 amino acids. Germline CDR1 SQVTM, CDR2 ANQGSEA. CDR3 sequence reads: CSVENRGREQFF. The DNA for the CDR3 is TGCAGCGTTGAAAACAGGGGGCGTGAGCAGTTCTTC.

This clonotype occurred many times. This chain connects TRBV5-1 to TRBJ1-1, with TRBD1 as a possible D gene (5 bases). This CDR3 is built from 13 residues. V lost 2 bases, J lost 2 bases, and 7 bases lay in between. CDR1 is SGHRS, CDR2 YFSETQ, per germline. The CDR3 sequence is CASSFDRNTEAFF. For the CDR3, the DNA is TGCGCCAGCAGCTTCGACAGAAACACTGAAGCTTTCTTT. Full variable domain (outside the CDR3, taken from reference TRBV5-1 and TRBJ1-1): KAGVTQTPRYLIKTRGQQVTLSCSPISGHRSVSWYQQTPGQGLQFLFEYFSETQRNKGNFPGRFSGRQFSNSRSEMNVSTLELGDSALYLCASSFDRNTEAFFGQGTRLTVV.

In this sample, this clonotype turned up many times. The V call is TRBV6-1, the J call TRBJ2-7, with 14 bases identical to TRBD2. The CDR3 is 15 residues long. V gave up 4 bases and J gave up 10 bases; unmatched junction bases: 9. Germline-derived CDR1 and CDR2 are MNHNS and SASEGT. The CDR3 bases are TGTGCCAGCAGTGTGGGCCCGGGACTAGCGGGAGATCAGTACTTC. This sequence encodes CASSVGPGLAGDQYF.

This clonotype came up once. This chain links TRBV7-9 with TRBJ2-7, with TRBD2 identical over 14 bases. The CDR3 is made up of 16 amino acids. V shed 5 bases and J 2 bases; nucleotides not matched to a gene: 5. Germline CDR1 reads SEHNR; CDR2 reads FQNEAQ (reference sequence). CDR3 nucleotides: TGTGCCAGCAGCCCCAGGACTAGCGGGGGGACCTACGAGCAGTACTTC. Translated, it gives CASSPRTSGGTYEQYF.

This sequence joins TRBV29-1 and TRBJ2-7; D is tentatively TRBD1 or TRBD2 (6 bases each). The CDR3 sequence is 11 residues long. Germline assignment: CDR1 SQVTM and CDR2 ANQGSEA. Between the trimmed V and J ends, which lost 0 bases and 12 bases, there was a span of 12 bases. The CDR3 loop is CSVEDQGRRYF. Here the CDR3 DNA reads TGCAGCGTTGAAGATCAGGGGAGGAGGTACTTC.

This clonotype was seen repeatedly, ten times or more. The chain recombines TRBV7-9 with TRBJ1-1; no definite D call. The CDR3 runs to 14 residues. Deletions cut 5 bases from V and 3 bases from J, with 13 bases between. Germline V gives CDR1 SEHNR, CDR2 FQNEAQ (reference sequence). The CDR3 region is CASSPRALYTEAFF. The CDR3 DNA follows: TGTGCCAGCAGCCCCCGGGCCCTATACACTGAAGCTTTCTTT.

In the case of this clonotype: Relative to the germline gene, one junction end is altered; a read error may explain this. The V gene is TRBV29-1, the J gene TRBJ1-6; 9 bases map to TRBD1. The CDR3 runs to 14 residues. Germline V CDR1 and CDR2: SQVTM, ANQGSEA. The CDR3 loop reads CNVAGDRDNSPLHF. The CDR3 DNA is TGCAACGTTGCGGGGGACAGGGATAATTCACCCCTCCACTTT.

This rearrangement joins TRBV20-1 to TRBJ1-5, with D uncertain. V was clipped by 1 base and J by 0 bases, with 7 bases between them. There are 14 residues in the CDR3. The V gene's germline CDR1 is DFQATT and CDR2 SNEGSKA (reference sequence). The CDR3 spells CSARADTSNQPQHF. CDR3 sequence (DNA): TGCAGTGCTAGAGCCGATACTAGCAATCAGCCCCAGCATTTT.

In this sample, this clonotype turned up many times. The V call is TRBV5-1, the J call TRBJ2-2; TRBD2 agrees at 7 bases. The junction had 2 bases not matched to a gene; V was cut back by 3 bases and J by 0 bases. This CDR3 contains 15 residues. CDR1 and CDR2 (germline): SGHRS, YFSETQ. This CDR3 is CASSSLATNTGELFF. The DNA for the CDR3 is TGCGCCAGCAGCTCACTAGCGACGAACACCGGGGAGCTGTTTTTT.